This entry lists 28 T cell receptor beta chains sequenced from one sample in a study of blood T cell repertoires in COVID-19. Sequencing was performed with immunoSEQ multiplex PCR; in TCRdb, only in-frame clones are kept and a portion is missing. In the table there are some 210,000 clones, about nine tenths of which are singletons. The sample taken for sequencing was PBMCs or T cells enriched from blood (not recorded which). The receptors stem from a man between 18 and 35 years old with acute COVID-19.

V and J are TRBV24-1 and TRBJ2-6; D is perhaps TRBD1 (5 bases). The germline V gene encodes CDR1 KGHDR and CDR2 SFDVKD. The CDR3 totals 16 residues. V was clipped by 4 bases and J by 4 bases, with 13 bases between them. The DNA for the CDR3 is TGTGCCACCAGTGACCGGACATATTCCGGGGCCAACGTCCTGACTTTC. Protein: CATSDRTYSGANVLTF.

The rearrangement joins TRBV4-2 to TRBJ2-1; TRBD1 might be the D (5 bases). Trimming took 0 bases from V and 8 from J, leaving 8 bases between them. This CDR3 comprises 13 residues. Germline V CDR1 and CDR2: LGHNA, YNFKEQ. CDR3 coding DNA: TGTGCCAGCAGCCAAGATCTGGGGCATGAGCAGTTCTTC. Its protein is CASSQDLGHEQFF.

The V and J genes are TRBV27 and TRBJ1-3; unclear D gene. Germline CDR1 MNHEY, CDR2 SMNVEV (reference sequence). The V gene lost 4 bases and the J gene lost 7 bases, with 5 bases spanning the gap. CDR3 size: 11 residues. CDR3 region: CASSSGNTIYF. The CDR3 DNA is TGTGCCAGCAGTTCCGGGAACACCATATATTTT.

The chain couples TRBV27 to TRBJ2-3; possibly TRBD2 for D (6 bases). Trimming removed 2 bases from V and 2 bases from J, with 17 bases in between. Germline V lookup: CDR1 MNHEY, CDR2 SMNVEV (reference sequence). This CDR3 region has 17 residues. CDR3 in DNA: TGTGCCAGCAGTTTAATACCGATAGCGGCCCTCACAGATACGCAGTATTTT. Its protein is CASSLIPIAALTDTQYF.

This clone is a singleton in its sample. The rearrangement links TRBV25-1 to TRBJ2-7; D unclear. V was shortened by 4 bases and J by 2 bases, with 18 bases between the two germline ends. This CDR3 is 16 amino acids long. Germline V gene data show CDR1 as MGHDK and CDR2 as SYGVNS. CDR3 protein: CASSGPARHSTYEQYF. CDR3 coding DNA: TGTGCCAGCAGTGGCCCGGCCAGACACTCTACCTACGAGCAGTACTTC.

The chain couples TRBV28 to TRBJ1-4; D is uncertain. CDR1 is MDHEN, CDR2 SYDVKM, per germline. Deletions cut 7 bases from V and 4 bases from J, with 10 bases between. This CDR3 spans 13 amino acids. DNA of the CDR3: TGTGCCAGCAATGGACTGATTAATGAAAAACTGTTTTTT. Amino acids: CASNGLINEKLFF.

The V and J genes are TRBV18 and TRBJ1-6; D perhaps matches TRBD1 (6 bases). The CDR3 runs 16 residues. Germline CDR1 reads KGHSH; CDR2 reads LQKENI. The V gene lost 1 base and the J gene lost 7 bases, with 14 bases spanning the gap. DNA of the CDR3: TGTGCCAGCTCACCACGAAATTCGGACAGAAATTCACCCCTCCACTTT. Residues: CASSPRNSDRNSPLHF.

The chain combines TRBV9 with TRBJ1-6, with a weak D call TRBD1 (6 bases). Germline CDR1 SGDLS, CDR2 YYNGEE. The CDR3 is 15 amino acids. Trimming stripped 4 bases from V and 8 bases from J, with 16 bases between. The CDR3 sequence: CASSTRGAHDSPLHF. The CDR3 DNA sequence: TGTGCCAGCAGCACCCGGGGGGCGCATGATTCACCCCTCCACTTT. The full variable domain, with the rest looked up from reference TRBV9 and TRBJ1-6, is DSGVTQTPKHLITATGQRVTLRCSPRSGDLSVYWYQQSLDQGLQFLIQYYNGEERAKGNILERFSAQQFPDLHSELNLSSLELGDSALYFCASSTRGAHDSPLHFGNGTRLTVT.

This chain joins TRBV12-3 or TRBV12-4 and TRBJ1-2; 7 bases are shared with TRBD1. The CDR3 contains 13 residues. V lost 1 base and J lost 7; bases outside the gene matches: 3. CDR3 sequence: CASSLGPGGGYTF. The CDR3 bases are TGTGCCAGCAGTTTAGGGCCAGGGGGTGGCTACACCTTC.

This clone was observed a single time. The J gene is TRBJ2-6, the V gene TRBV9; 9 bases map to TRBD2. This CDR3 contains 20 residues. J was trimmed by 2 bases and V by 5 bases; bases with no gene match: 17. Germline loops: CDR1 SGDLS, CDR2 YYNGEE. Here the CDR3 reads CASRDSGSLSDVAGANVLTF. In nucleotides, the CDR3 is TGTGCCAGCAGGGATAGCGGGAGTCTGTCGGATGTTGCTGGGGCCAACGTCCTGACTTTC.

The chain has TRBV25-1 and TRBJ2-7; TRBD2 is a possible D gene (6 bases). Trimming pared 2 bases from V and 2 bases from J, leaving 10 bases between. The CDR3 runs 14 residues. Looked up from germline, CDR1 is MGHDK and CDR2 is SYGVNS. The CDR3 spells CASSERTGAYEQYF. The CDR3 DNA is TGTGCCAGCAGTGAACGAACGGGAGCCTACGAGCAGTACTTC.

In this sample, this clone turned up once. V and J are TRBV28 and TRBJ1-2; 7 bases line up with TRBD1. CDR1 and CDR2 (germline): MDHEN, SYDVKM. CDR3 length equals 13 residues. With 6 bases clipped from V and 2 bases from J, the junction kept 3 bases outside the gene matches. The CDR3, as DNA: TGTGCCAGCAGGCCGGGACAGAACTATGGCTACACCTTC. This codes for CASRPGQNYGYTF.

This clone turned up a few times. This rearrangement joins TRBV27 to TRBJ1-2, with 9 bases lining up with TRBD1. CDR1 is MNHEY and CDR2 is SMNVEV in the germline V gene (reference sequence). Trimming at V came to 5 bases and at J to 7 bases, leaving 8 bases not matched to a gene. The CDR3 runs to 14 residues. CDR3 protein: CASSTHRGRGGYTF. DNA of the CDR3: TGTGCCAGCAGTACCCACAGGGGGCGGGGTGGCTACACCTTC.

In its sample, this clone was seen a few times. The chain is built from TRBV7-9 and TRBJ2-7; 12 nucleotides agree with TRBD1. V was pared by 3 bases and J by 6 bases, with 3 bases of the junction left unmatched. Germline values: CDR1 SEHNR, CDR2 FQNEAQ (reference sequence). The CDR3 totals 14 residues. CDR3 nucleotide sequence: TGTGCCAGCAGCTTTGGGACAGGGGGCCTCGAGCAGTACTTC. Translating it yields CASSFGTGGLEQYF.

The chain joins TRBV11-3 to TRBJ2-2, with 9 nucleotides matching TRBD1. There are 18 residues in the CDR3. J was trimmed by 6 bases and V by 0 bases; bases with no gene match: 11. CDR1 SGHNT and CDR2 YENEEA come from the germline V gene. CDR3 residues: CASSLDCFGTGYSGELFF. The CDR3 DNA reads as TGTGCCAGCAGCTTAGATTGTTTTGGGACAGGGTACTCCGGGGAGCTGTTTTTT.

The sample holds one count of this clone. The chain links TRBV27 to TRBJ2-7; TRBD2 agrees at 7 bases. Germline V gene lookup returns CDR1 MNHEY and CDR2 SMNVEV (reference sequence). This CDR3 is 12 amino acids long. With 8 bases clipped from V and 2 bases from J, the junction kept 3 bases outside the gene matches. The DNA for the CDR3 is TGTGCCAGCGGGAGGGGAACCTACGAGCAGTACTTC. It yields the protein CASGRGTYEQYF.

The chain joins TRBV9 to TRBJ1-5; 7 nucleotides match TRBD1. Per germline, CDR1 SGDLS and CDR2 YYNGEE. The junction had 6 bases not matched to a gene; V was cut back by 3 bases and J by 3 bases. This CDR3 has 15 amino acids. The CDR3 coding sequence is TGTGCCAGCAGCGGTGGGACAGCGCTCAATCAGCCCCAGCATTTT. Protein: CASSGGTALNQPQHF.

This chain joins TRBV6-5 and TRBJ2-5; weak D call: TRBD2 (6 bases). Germline V gene data show CDR1 as MNHEY and CDR2 as SVGAGI. The CDR3 is 14 residues long. Deletions cut 4 bases from V and 5 bases from J, with 14 bases between. The CDR3 reads CASSSLGREETQYF. CDR3 DNA: TGTGCCAGCAGTTCCCTAGGCCGGGAGGAGACCCAGTACTTC.

The V and J genes are TRBV28 and TRBJ1-5, with a tentative D call TRBD1 (6 bases). The CDR3 is 13 amino acids. Per the germline V gene, CDR1 is MDHEN and CDR2 is SYDVKM. The V and J ends lost 3 bases and 7 bases respectively, with 10 bases between them. The CDR3 DNA reads as TGTGCCAGCAGTTTCAGGGGTGGGCAGCCCCAGCATTTT. It yields the protein CASSFRGGQPQHF.

V is TRBV5-4 and J is TRBJ2-7, with 10 bases aligning to TRBD1. The CDR3 totals 15 residues. The germline V gene encodes CDR1 SGHNT and CDR2 YYREEE (reference sequence). V lost 4 bases and J lost 0; bases outside the gene matches: 4. DNA of the CDR3: TGTGCCAGCAGCCCGGGACAGGGGAGCTCCTACGAGCAGTACTTC. Its translation is CASSPGQGSSYEQYF.

The CDR3 nucleotides read TGTGCCAGCAGCCCCCAGGGGACACCAGGAAATTCACCCCTCCACTTT. Protein: CASSPQGTPGNSPLHF. V usage is TRBV9 and J usage is TRBJ1-6; D is perhaps TRBD1 (6 bases). The CDR3 has 16 residues. The V end lost 4 bases, the J end lost 7 bases, and 18 bases lay between the germline ends. In germline, CDR1 is SGDLS, CDR2 YYNGEE.

The chain has TRBV30 and TRBJ2-3, with TRBD2 matching over 8 bases. V shed 4 bases, J shed 5 bases, and the junction held 11 bases outside the gene matches. The CDR3 sequence is 15 residues long. Germline CDR1 is GTSNPN and CDR2 is SVGIG (reference sequence). In DNA, the CDR3 is TGTGCCTGGACCGGGGTAGCGGGAACGATAGATACGCAGTATTTT. Protein: CAWTGVAGTIDTQYF.

In DNA form, the CDR3 reads TGTGCCTGGGGTATCGGGGCGGGAGGCGGGGTCCAAGAGACCCAGTACTTC. Encoded protein: CAWGIGAGGGVQETQYF. This rearrangement joins TRBV30 to TRBJ2-5; 8 bases agree with TRBD2. The junction had 15 bases not matched to a gene; V was cut back by 5 bases and J by 1 base. CDR1 is GTSNPN and CDR2 is SVGIG in the germline V gene (reference sequence). The CDR3 extends over 17 amino acids.

J is TRBJ1-1 and V is TRBV27, with D perhaps matching TRBD1 (6 bases). Germline values: CDR1 MNHEY, CDR2 SMNVEV (reference sequence). This CDR3 contains 13 residues. Trimming stripped 3 bases from V and 8 bases from J, with 13 bases between. CDR3 residues: CASSLGHRMEAFF. In nucleotides, the CDR3 is TGTGCCAGCAGTTTGGGACATCGGATGGAAGCTTTCTTT.

The chain carries TRBV5-5 and TRBJ1-6; TRBD1 aligns across 9 bases. The trim removed 0 bases at V and 9 bases at J, leaving 1 base unmatched. The CDR3 is 14 amino acids. Germline CDR1 and CDR2: SGHKS and YYEKEE (reference sequence). The CDR3 DNA reads TGTGCCAGCAGCTTGGAGGACAGGGGTTCACCCCTCCACTTT. Translation gives CASSLEDRGSPLHF.

CDR3 loop: CASSLRGSYGYTF. In DNA, the CDR3 is TGCGCCAGCAGTCTTCGGGGAAGCTATGGCTACACCTTC. J is TRBJ1-2 and V is TRBV5-1; the D is unclear. This CDR3 spans 13 amino acids. The V gene lost 5 bases and the J gene lost 4 bases, with 12 bases spanning the gap. Germline assignment: CDR1 SGHRS and CDR2 YFSETQ. The complete variable domain, with remaining parts taken from reference TRBV5-1 and TRBJ1-2, reads KAGVTQTPRYLIKTRGQQVTLSCSPISGHRSVSWYQQTPGQGLQFLFEYFSETQRNKGNFPGRFSGRQFSNSRSEMNVSTLELGDSALYLCASSLRGSYGYTFGSGTRLTVV.

The chain recombines TRBV18 with TRBJ1-2; D call uncertain. The CDR3 loop spans 14 amino acids. V was trimmed by 6 bases and J by 4 bases, leaving 15 bases between them. CDR1 is KGHSH and CDR2 is LQKENI in the germline V gene. In DNA form, the CDR3 reads TGTGCCAGCTCTCCGGGGTCTACCATCTATGGCTACACCTTC. Translated: CASSPGSTIYGYTF.

The V and J genes are TRBV11-2 and TRBJ2-7; 15 bases fit TRBD2. With V trimmed by 3 bases and J by 2 bases, 5 bases remained unmatched. CDR1 is SGHAT and CDR2 is FQNNGV in the germline V gene. The CDR3 runs to 17 residues. The CDR3 region has the DNA TGTGCCAGCAGCTTCGGGACTAGCGGGAGGAGGGCCTACGAGCAGTACTTC. Amino acid sequence: CASSFGTSGRRAYEQYF.